The 29 T cell receptor beta chains listed next were all sequenced from one sample in a study of blood T cell repertoires in COVID-19. Only in-frame clones appear in the TCRdb table, and some are missing; sequencing was by immunoSEQ multiplex PCR. The sample records roughly 330,000 clones, roughly 87% being singletons. The sequenced material came from peripheral blood. The receptor source for this set is a man aged 25-45 years with COVID-19, enrolled during active disease.

The V gene is TRBV7-2, the J gene TRBJ2-5, with D perhaps TRBD1 (6 bases). V lost 5 bases and J 4 bases, leaving 17 bases between the germline ends. The CDR3 runs 15 residues. Germline V gene lookup returns CDR1 SGHTA and CDR2 FQGNSA. CDR3 bases: TGTGCCAGCAGCGGACAAACAGGGATTCGAGAGACCCAGTACTTC. It is translated as CASSGQTGIRETQYF.

The J gene is TRBJ2-1, the V gene TRBV2, with 8 bases matching TRBD1. CDR1 and CDR2 (germline): SNHLY, FYNNEI. With V trimmed by 3 bases and J by 6 bases, 4 bases remained unmatched. The CDR3 consists of 14 residues. As DNA, the CDR3 is TGTGCCAGCAGTGAGGGGACAGGTGGCAATGAGCAGTTCTTC. Protein product: CASSEGTGGNEQFF. Complete variable domain (other parts from reference TRBV2 and TRBJ2-1): EPEVTQTPSHQVTQMGQEVILRCVPISNHLYFYWYRQILGQKVEFLVSFYNNEISEKSEIFDDQFSVERPDGSNFTLKIRSTKLEDSAMYFCASSEGTGGNEQFFGPGTRLTVL.

The chain combines TRBV18 with TRBJ2-4, with a weak D call TRBD1 (6 bases). The CDR3 runs 13 residues. Trimming took 4 bases from V and 8 from J, leaving 12 bases between them. Germline CDR1 and CDR2: KGHSH and LQKENI. The CDR3, as DNA: TGTGCCAGCTCACAGGGGGATAGGGACATTCAGTACTTC. It encodes CASSQGDRDIQYF. The full variable domain, its missing parts supplied by reference TRBV18 and TRBJ2-4, is NAGVMQNPRHLVRRRGQEARLRCSPMKGHSHVYWYRQLPEEGLKFMVYLQKENIIDESGMPKERFSAEFPKEGPSILRIQQVVRGDSAAYFCASSQGDRDIQYFGAGTRLSVL.

This chain joins TRBV27 and TRBJ1-1, with D perhaps TRBD1 (5 bases). Per germline, CDR1 MNHEY and CDR2 SMNVEV (reference sequence). The CDR3 sequence is 15 residues long. V lost 4 bases and J lost 1, with 13 bases in between. The DNA for the CDR3 is TGTGCCAGCAGTTCGAAACGACAGCGGAACACTGAAGCTTTCTTT. Amino acid sequence: CASSSKRQRNTEAFF.

The chain combines TRBV29-1 with TRBJ1-2, with D possibly being TRBD1 (6 bases). The CDR3 totals 11 residues. Trimming took off 7 bases at V and 6 bases at J, with 12 bases between the two ends. Germline V gives CDR1 SQVTM, CDR2 ANQGSEA. CDR3 bases: TGCAGCGCTGGACAGCATGATGGCTACACCTTC. As protein: CSAGQHDGYTF.

This clone came up once. This chain joins TRBV6-5 and TRBJ2-5, with D perhaps TRBD1 (5 bases). V was cut by 6 bases and J by 4 bases, with 18 bases left in between. The CDR3 runs to 15 residues. Germline CDR1 reads MNHEY; CDR2 reads SVGAGI. Here the CDR3 DNA reads TGTGCCAGCAGGTTAACCATGGGGCAGGCAGAGACCCAGTACTTC. It yields the protein CASRLTMGQAETQYF.

V gene TRBV6-5 combines with J gene TRBJ2-7; 8 nucleotides align to TRBD2. The CDR3 has 15 residues. V dropped 6 bases and J dropped 0; count of bases not matched to a gene: 7. CDR1 and CDR2 (germline): MNHEY, SVGAGI. The CDR3 DNA is TGTGCCAGCAGGACGGCCGGGACTAGCTCCTACGAGCAGTACTTC. Residues: CASRTAGTSSYEQYF.

This rearrangement joins TRBV7-9 to TRBJ2-7; maybe TRBD2 (6 bases). The germline gives CDR1 SEHNR, CDR2 FQNEAQ (reference sequence). The V end was cut by 5 bases, the J end by 7 bases, with 9 bases between. There are 11 residues in the CDR3. CDR3 DNA: TGTGCCAGCAGCATCGGACTAGAGCAGTACTTC. This translates into CASSIGLEQYF.

The chain recombines TRBV18 with TRBJ2-7; 10 nucleotides align to TRBD1. The J segment lost 0 bases and the V segment lost 6 bases, leaving 2 bases of the junction unmatched. Germline CDR1 and CDR2: KGHSH and LQKENI. This CDR3 comprises 14 residues. CDR3 DNA sequence: TGTGCCAGCTCGGGGACAGGGGACTCCTACGAGCAGTACTTC. This translates into CASSGTGDSYEQYF.

The genes are TRBV11-2 and TRBJ1-4; TRBD1 is a possible D gene (5 bases). Trimming removed 4 bases from V and 7 bases from J, with 16 bases in between. The CDR3 runs to 15 residues. Germline V gene sequence: CDR1 SGHAT, CDR2 FQNNGV. CDR3 in amino acids: CASSSQAIRVEKLFF. The CDR3 nucleotides read TGTGCCAGCAGCTCACAGGCAATTCGGGTTGAAAAACTGTTTTTT.

J is TRBJ2-2 and V is TRBV6-5; tentatively, D is TRBD1 (5 bases). This CDR3 region has 13 residues. V shed 2 bases and J shed 5 bases, with 6 bases lying between them. CDR1 is MNHEY and CDR2 is SVGAGI in the germline V gene. CDR3 residues: CASSYGATGELFF. Written as DNA, the CDR3 is TGTGCCAGCAGTTACGGGGCTACCGGGGAGCTGTTTTTT.

This clone has only one observation. The rearrangement joins TRBV5-6 to TRBJ2-5, with 9 bases lining up with TRBD2. J was trimmed by 5 bases and V by 5 bases; bases with no gene match: 10. Per the germline V gene, CDR1 is SGHDT and CDR2 is YYEEEE. This CDR3 has 15 residues. As DNA, the CDR3 is TGTGCCAGCAGTTGGCGCGGGGGGGCAAGGGAGACCCAGTACTTC. Amino acids: CASSWRGGARETQYF.

This clone was counted at least ten times. V and J are TRBV19 and TRBJ1-6; D may be TRBD1 (6 bases). CDR3 length: 16 residues. The V and J ends lost 7 bases and 2 bases respectively, with 15 bases between them. Germline V CDR1 and CDR2: LNHDA, SQIVND (reference sequence). The CDR3 DNA sequence: TGTGCCAGTACCTCGACAGGAATTACCTATAATTCACCCCTCCACTTT. Its translation: CASTSTGITYNSPLHF. The whole variable domain, remainder taken from reference TRBV19 and TRBJ1-6, is DGGITQSPKYLFRKEGQNVTLSCEQNLNHDAMYWYRQDPGQGLRLIYYSQIVNDFQKGDIAEGYSVSREKKESFPLTVTSAQKNPTAFYLCASTSTGITYNSPLHFGNGTRLTVT.

The J gene is TRBJ1-1, the V gene TRBV7-8; D not resolved. This CDR3 region has 13 residues. Germline loops: CDR1 SGHVS, CDR2 FQNEAQ. Trimming pared 6 bases from V and 3 bases from J, leaving 11 bases between. The CDR3 DNA sequence: TGTGCCAGCAGGCGAAGACGGGACACTGAAGCTTTCTTT. Its translation: CASRRRRDTEAFF.

CDR3 coding DNA: TGTGCCAGCAGTTACGGGACTAGGGTGAGGGAGACCCAGTACTTC. Its protein is CASSYGTRVRETQYF. The chain links TRBV6-5 to TRBJ2-5, with TRBD2 identical over 8 bases. Trimming at V came to 2 bases and at J to 5 bases, leaving 7 bases not matched to a gene. This CDR3 has 15 residues. Germline lookup yields CDR1 MNHEY and CDR2 SVGAGI.

This rearrangement joins TRBV27 to TRBJ2-7; 8 bases are a match to TRBD2. The germline V gene encodes CDR1 MNHEY and CDR2 SMNVEV (reference sequence). V shed 5 bases and J 2 bases; nucleotides not matched to a gene: 8. The length of the CDR3 is 15 residues. The CDR3 nucleotides read TGTGCCAGCAGTGCCCGAGCGGGGGCCACCTACGAGCAGTACTTC. Its translation is CASSARAGATYEQYF.

This clone was picked up one time. V and J are TRBV7-2 and TRBJ2-7; possible D gene TRBD2, 6 bases. The CDR3 spans 15 residues. Trimming removed 5 bases from V and 2 bases from J, with 16 bases in between. The germline V gene has CDR1 SGHTA and CDR2 FQGNSA. The CDR3 spells CASSGGTFYTYEQYF. CDR3 nucleotide sequence: TGTGCCAGCAGCGGGGGGACGTTTTATACCTACGAGCAGTACTTC.

With regard to this clone: A read error may produce the germline difference seen at one junction end. The chain couples TRBV6-2 or TRBV6-3 to TRBJ1-2, with TRBD1 as a possible D gene (5 bases). The CDR3 has 13 residues. Germline assignment: CDR1 MNHEY and CDR2 SVGEGT. The DNA for the CDR3 is TGTGCCAGCAGTTACTCGAGTAAGGCCGGGGGATTCTTC. Residues: CASSYSSKAGGFF.

The gene calls are TRBV7-3 and TRBJ2-3; D possibly corresponds to TRBD2 (8 bases). Germline V gene lookup returns CDR1 SGHTA and CDR2 FQGTGA. This CDR3 is built from 18 residues. The V and J ends lost 5 bases and 6 bases respectively, with 27 bases between them. CDR3 nucleotides: TGTGCCAGCAGCCCCAAGGGGGCCAGCGGGAGTGCCAGGGATACGCAGTATTTT. Amino acid sequence: CASSPKGASGSARDTQYF.

This chain joins TRBV5-1 and TRBJ2-3, with TRBD1 as a possible D gene (5 bases). The V end was cut by 6 bases, the J end by 6 bases, with 11 bases between. CDR1 SGHRS and CDR2 YFSETQ come from the germline V gene. This CDR3 has 12 amino acids. CDR3 in amino acids: CASKGATDTQYF. In DNA, the CDR3 is TGCGCCAGCAAAGGGGCAACGGATACGCAGTATTTT.

V is TRBV28 and J is TRBJ2-3, with a weak D call TRBD1 (5 bases). Trimming took off 5 bases at V and 5 bases at J, with 14 bases between the two ends. CDR1 is MDHEN, CDR2 SYDVKM, per germline. CDR3 length: 14 residues. The CDR3 region has the DNA TGTGCCAGCAGTCCCTGGGCAGGACAAGATACGCAGTATTTT. Translation gives CASSPWAGQDTQYF.

This sequence joins TRBV6-5 and TRBJ1-1; D is perhaps TRBD1 (6 bases). Trimming cost V 8 bases and J 2 bases, with 12 bases left between them. Germline loops: CDR1 MNHEY, CDR2 SVGAGI. This CDR3 region has 13 residues. The CDR3 DNA sequence: TGTGCCAGCGAACAGGGATTTAACACTGAAGCTTTCTTT. Translated, it gives CASEQGFNTEAFF.

V usage is TRBV3-1 (or the pseudogene TRBV3-2) and J usage is TRBJ2-1; 10 bases align to TRBD2. The V and J ends lost 6 bases and 4 bases, in that order; junction bases with no gene match: 6. This CDR3 spans 15 amino acids. The V gene's germline CDR1 is LGHDT and CDR2 YNNKEL (reference sequence). The CDR3 region has the DNA TGTGCCAGCAGGCCCGGGACTAGCGTTTACAATGAGCAGTTCTTC. Translating gives CASRPGTSVYNEQFF.

The J gene is TRBJ2-7, the V gene TRBV6-2 or TRBV6-3; 9 positions agree with TRBD2. From germline, CDR1 is MNHEY and CDR2 SVGEGT. The CDR3 is 16 amino acids. V shed 4 bases, J shed 0 bases, and the junction held 7 bases outside the gene matches. The CDR3 here is CASSSDGTSPSYEQYF. DNA of the CDR3: TGTGCCAGCAGTTCCGATGGGACTAGCCCCTCCTACGAGCAGTACTTC.

J is TRBJ2-3 and V is TRBV18, with 10 positions matching TRBD2. Losses at the gene ends were 0 bases for V and 8 bases for J; bases not matched to a gene: 5. The CDR3 is made up of 15 amino acids. Germline V gene data show CDR1 as KGHSH and CDR2 as LQKENI. CDR3 DNA sequence: TGTGCCAGCTCACCACCGACTAGCGGGTGGGGTACGCAGTATTTT. It translates to CASSPPTSGWGTQYF.

The chain links TRBV7-2 to TRBJ2-7; D perhaps matches TRBD1 (6 bases). CDR3 size: 16 residues. Germline CDR1 SGHTA, CDR2 FQGNSA. The V gene lost 5 bases and the J gene lost 2 bases, with 19 bases spanning the gap. CDR3 residues: CASSPDGTPFAYEQYF. The CDR3, as DNA: TGTGCCAGCAGCCCAGATGGGACACCCTTCGCCTACGAGCAGTACTTC.

The rearrangement links TRBV28 to TRBJ1-2; 8 bases are shared with TRBD1. Germline V gene sequence: CDR1 MDHEN, CDR2 SYDVKM. After removal of 6 bases from V and 4 bases from J, the junction contained 7 bases not matched to a gene. The CDR3 runs to 14 residues. CDR3 amino acids: CASRPGQASYGYTF. CDR3 in DNA: TGTGCCAGCAGACCGGGACAGGCAAGCTATGGCTACACCTTC.

The genes are TRBV3-1 (or the pseudogene TRBV3-2) and TRBJ2-5; D perhaps matches TRBD1 (5 bases). CDR1 LGHDT and CDR2 YNNKEL come from the germline V gene (reference sequence). Trimming stripped 4 bases from V and 3 bases from J, with 12 bases between. The CDR3 sequence is 14 residues long. The CDR3 nucleotides are TGTGCCAGCAGCCTCCGGACACTTAAAGAGACCCAGTACTTC. Residues: CASSLRTLKETQYF.

The genes are TRBV6-2 or TRBV6-3 and TRBJ1-5, with D possibly TRBD1 on 5 matching bases. Germline V gene lookup returns CDR1 MNHEY and CDR2 SVGEGT. V lost 2 bases, J lost 0 bases, and 8 bases lay in between. The CDR3 has 15 amino acids. CDR3 DNA: TGTGCCAGCAGTTACGACAGTAATAGCAATCAGCCCCAGCATTTT. Protein product: CASSYDSNSNQPQHF.